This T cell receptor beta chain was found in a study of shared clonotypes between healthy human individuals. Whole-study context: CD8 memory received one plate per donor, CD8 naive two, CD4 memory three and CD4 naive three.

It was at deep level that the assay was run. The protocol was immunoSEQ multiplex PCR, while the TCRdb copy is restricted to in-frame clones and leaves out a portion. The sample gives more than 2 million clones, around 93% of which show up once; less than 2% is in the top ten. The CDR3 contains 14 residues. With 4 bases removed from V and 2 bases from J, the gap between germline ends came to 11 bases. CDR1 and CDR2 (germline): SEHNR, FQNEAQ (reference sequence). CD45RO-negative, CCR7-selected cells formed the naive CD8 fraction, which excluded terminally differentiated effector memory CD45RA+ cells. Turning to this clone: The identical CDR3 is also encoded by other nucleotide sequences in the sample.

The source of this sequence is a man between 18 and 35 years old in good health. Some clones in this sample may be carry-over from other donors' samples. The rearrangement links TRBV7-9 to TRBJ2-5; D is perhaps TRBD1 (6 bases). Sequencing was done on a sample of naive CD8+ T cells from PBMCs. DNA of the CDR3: TGTGCCAGCAGCTCGGGACAACGACAAGAGACCCAGTACTTC. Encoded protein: CASSSGQRQETQYF.